These 13 T cell receptor beta chains were sequenced from one sample in a study of cytomegalovirus exposure and HLA in healthy donors (dated by TCRdb to about 2017). The library was generated by the immunoSEQ multiplex PCR assay. The multiplex PCR relied on a mix of 60 forward primers for TCR Vbeta segments and 13 reverse primers for TCR Jbeta segments. Here the immuneACCESS table is served through TCRdb, limited to in-frame sequences with V and J called. Missing clones are a known gap in these copies; in checked studies unresolved V genes cover under half, and the rest lacks a known reason. Present in this sample are roughly 140,000 clones, 82% of which were seen just once. Approximately 5.5% of the sample goes to the ten largest clones. Sequenced: PBMCs. These receptors originate from a man aged 30 to 39 in good health and CMV-seropositive.

This clone was observed a single time. This sequence joins TRBV4-3 and TRBJ2-7, with TRBD1 matching over 11 bases. The CDR3 has 16 amino acids. The J segment lost 4 bases and the V segment lost 0 bases, leaving 5 bases of the junction unmatched. Germline loops: CDR1 LGHNA, CDR2 YSLEER. In DNA form, the CDR3 reads TGCGCCAGCAGCCAAGAGTCCGGGACAGGGGGATACGAGCAGTACTTC. Translated: CASSQESGTGGYEQYF.

This sequence joins TRBV5-1 and TRBJ2-1; D perhaps matches TRBD1 (5 bases). Germline loops: CDR1 SGHRS, CDR2 YFSETQ. CDR3 length: 14 residues. V lost 1 base to trimming and J lost 6 bases, with 11 bases between them. CDR3 coding DNA: TGCGCCAGCAGCTTGTTGGACAAGCTCAATGAGCAGTTCTTC. Protein: CASSLLDKLNEQFF.

V gene TRBV11-2 combines with J gene TRBJ1-2; D is undetermined. The CDR3 is 14 amino acids. The germline gives CDR1 SGHAT, CDR2 FQNNGV. The V end lost 5 bases, the J end lost 6 bases, and 16 bases lay between the germline ends. The CDR3 DNA reads TGTGCCAGCAGCACATACCCCAAAACCCATGGCTACACCTTC. It codes for CASSTYPKTHGYTF.

Notes on this clone: This specimen includes other DNA sequences encoding the same CDR3. This chain links TRBV4-3 with TRBJ2-5; 12 bases agree with TRBD2. There are 16 residues in the CDR3. J gave up 5 bases and V 0 bases, and 4 bases lay outside the gene matches. Germline V lookup: CDR1 LGHNA, CDR2 YSLEER. The CDR3 region is CASSQDPSGGAETQYF. The CDR3 DNA follows: TGCGCCAGCAGCCAAGATCCTAGCGGGGGGGCCGAGACCCAGTACTTC.

This clone was detected only once. The chain links TRBV10-1 to TRBJ2-1; 9 nucleotides agree with TRBD2. The CDR3 length is 15 residues. V shed 3 bases, J shed 7 bases, and the junction held 7 bases outside the gene matches. Germline loops: CDR1 WNHNN, CDR2 SYGVQD (reference sequence). The CDR3 region has the DNA TGCGCCAGCAGTGATTGGCGGGGGGGCTGGAATGAGCAGTTCTTC. Its protein is CASSDWRGGWNEQFF.

This chain connects TRBV6-1 to TRBJ1-2; 8 bases are a match to TRBD1. The length of the CDR3 is 15 residues. V was pared by 3 bases and J by 0 bases, with 3 bases of the junction left unmatched. Germline V gene sequence: CDR1 MNHNS, CDR2 SASEGT. The CDR3 is CASSEGTGSNYGYTF. CDR3 in DNA: TGTGCCAGCAGTGAGGGGACAGGTTCTAACTATGGCTACACCTTC.

This clone was recorded a few times. The chain combines TRBV9 with TRBJ1-3; D remains ambiguous. The CDR3 runs 15 residues. V was trimmed by 4 bases and J by 0 bases, leaving 11 bases between them. CDR1 SGDLS and CDR2 YYNGEE come from the germline V gene. The DNA for the CDR3 is TGTGCCAGCAGCCCGCGTCCGAGCTCTGGAAACACCATATATTTT. Protein sequence: CASSPRPSSGNTIYF.

The genes are TRBV7-6 and TRBJ1-4; 7 bases fit TRBD1. Per germline, CDR1 SGHVS and CDR2 FNYEAQ. The CDR3 has 17 amino acids. V shed 4 bases, J shed 3 bases, and the junction held 11 bases outside the gene matches. This CDR3 reads CASSSGERQGANEKLFF. In nucleotides, the CDR3 is TGTGCCAGCAGCTCCGGCGAGCGACAGGGAGCTAATGAAAAACTGTTTTTT.

V usage is TRBV6-4 and J usage is TRBJ1-5, with a weak D call TRBD1 (6 bases). CDR3 length: 14 amino acids. Germline-derived CDR1 and CDR2 are MRHNA and SNTAGT. The V end was cut by 5 bases, the J end by 6 bases, with 14 bases between. The CDR3, as DNA: TGTGCCAGCAGTCCAGGGGTAAGCGGTCAGCCCCAGCATTTT. It translates to CASSPGVSGQPQHF.

Only a few counts were recorded for this clone. CDR3 sequence reads: CASSLPPVTIVAFF. For the CDR3, the DNA is TGTGCCAGCAGCTTACCCCCTGTAACGATAGTGGCTTTCTTT. This rearrangement joins TRBV7-2 to TRBJ1-1; D not resolved. V was pared by 2 bases and J by 11 bases, with 18 bases between. Germline values: CDR1 SGHTA, CDR2 FQGNSA. This CDR3 has 14 residues.

The rearrangement links TRBV12-5 to TRBJ1-3; D is possibly TRBD1 (5 bases). The CDR3 is 16 residues long. Per germline, CDR1 LGHNT and CDR2 FRNRAP. V was cut by 5 bases and J by 0 bases, with 14 bases left in between. Here the CDR3 DNA reads TGTGCTAGTGGTAAAATAAGCAGGGACTCTGGAAACACCATATATTTT. This sequence encodes CASGKISRDSGNTIYF.

Note on this clone: The identical CDR3 is also encoded by other nucleotide sequences in the sample. The chain has TRBV30 and TRBJ2-7, with D possibly matching TRBD2 (6 bases). The V end was cut by 0 bases, the J end by 2 bases, with 8 bases between. Germline-derived CDR1 and CDR2 are GTSNPN and SVGIG (reference sequence). There are 13 residues in the CDR3. The CDR3 DNA follows: TGTGCCTGGAGTGTAGGAGGGACCTACGAGCAGTACTTC. Translation gives CAWSVGGTYEQYF.

The rearrangement uses TRBV4-1 and TRBJ1-5; perhaps TRBD1 as D (5 bases). Germline V gene data show CDR1 as MGHRA and CDR2 as YSYEKL. This CDR3 comprises 16 residues. Trimming took 0 bases from V and 5 from J, leaving 14 bases between them. The CDR3 spells CASSQELTARYQPQHF. The CDR3 bases are TGCGCCAGCAGCCAAGAGTTGACAGCCAGATATCAGCCCCAGCATTTT.